These 15 T cell receptor beta chains originate from one sample sequenced in a study of T cell repertoires in urothelial bladder cancer. The assay was immunoSEQ multiplex PCR, and TCRdb's table has in-frame clones only and misses some. The table lists about 11,000 clones, 68% of them singletons, with 5.5% to 7% in the top ten. The specimen was tumor-infiltrating cells from bladder cancer. The receptors here all came from a human donor with a benign inflammatory bladder lesion.

This clone has only one observation. This chain joins TRBV12-2 and TRBJ2-7; the table gives TRBD1 as D, unverified against the DNA. TRBV12-2 is noted as a pseudogene. CDR3 length: 17 amino acids. This CDR3 reads CASRLIPTGDHSYEQYF. DNA of the CDR3: TGTGCAAGTCGCTTAATCCCGACAGGGGACCACTCCTACGAGCAGTACTTC.

V and J are TRBV6-1 and TRBJ1-2; D is possibly TRBD1 (6 bases). The CDR3 consists of 13 residues. Germline V gives CDR1 MNHNS, CDR2 SASEGT. V shed 11 bases and J shed 4 bases, with 17 bases lying between them. The CDR3 spells CACRRAGVYGYTF. DNA for the CDR3: TGTGCCTGCCGTCGGGCAGGGGTCTATGGCTACACCTTC.

The chain carries TRBV6-6 and TRBJ2-7, with TRBD1 matching over 7 bases. Germline V CDR1 and CDR2: MNHNY, SVGAGI (reference sequence). Germline trimming cut 6 bases from V and 6 bases from J; bases unmatched to any gene: 8. The CDR3 is made up of 13 amino acids. The CDR3 reads CASSRRGGSEQYF. CDR3 DNA: TGTGCCAGCAGCCGTCGAGGGGGCAGCGAGCAGTACTTC.

The chain joins TRBV6-1 to TRBJ1-2, with 7 bases fitting TRBD1. The germline CDR1 and CDR2 sequences are MNHNS and SASEGT. V shed 11 bases, J shed 4 bases, and the junction held 7 bases outside the gene matches. The CDR3 is made up of 12 amino acids. Here the CDR3 reads CARGTETYGYTF. CDR3 bases: TGTGCCCGAGGGACAGAAACCTATGGCTACACCTTC.

The J gene is TRBJ1-6, the V gene TRBV7-3, with D unresolved. V shed 1 base and J shed 7 bases, with 11 bases lying between them. Germline CDR1 is SGHTA and CDR2 is FQGTGA. This CDR3 comprises 15 residues. CDR3 bases: TGTGCCAGCAGCTTAATCGCAGGCGGGAATTCACCCCTCCACTTT. It codes for CASSLIAGGNSPLHF.

The chain joins TRBV2 to TRBJ1-2; possible D gene TRBD1, 5 bases. Germline V gives CDR1 SNHLY, CDR2 FYNNEI. Deletions cut 2 bases from V and 5 bases from J, with 9 bases between. CDR3 length: 13 residues. CDR3 nucleotide sequence: TGTGCCAGCAGTGAAAAGGGACCATATGGCTACACCTTC. Its translation is CASSEKGPYGYTF.

This chain uses TRBV11-2 with TRBJ1-2, with TRBD1 matching over 11 bases. The germline V gene has CDR1 SGHAT and CDR2 FQNNGV. The CDR3 consists of 17 residues. The J segment lost 7 bases and the V segment lost 1 base, leaving 11 bases of the junction unmatched. The CDR3 region has the DNA TGTGCCAGCAGCTTAGGGACGGGGACAGGGGGTGCCTCTGGCTACACCTTC. Residues: CASSLGTGTGGASGYTF.

The rearrangement joins TRBV7-8 to TRBJ2-5; 7 bases map to TRBD1. CDR1 is SGHVS and CDR2 is FQNEAQ in the germline V gene. CDR3 length: 15 amino acids. Trimming removed 5 bases from V and 4 bases from J; junction bases left unmatched: 10. The CDR3 DNA is TGTGCCAGCAGCCTCACCGGGACAGTGGGAGAGACCCAGTACTTC. This translates into CASSLTGTVGETQYF.

The CDR3: CASSVWDRRRNSPLHF. The CDR3 nucleotides read TGTGCCAGCAGCGTATGGGACAGGAGAAGGAATTCACCCCTCCACTTT. The gene calls are TRBV9 and TRBJ1-6; TRBD1 matches 8 bases. Unmatched junction bases numbered 7, after V lost 1 base and J lost 7 bases. CDR3 size: 16 residues. CDR1 SGDLS and CDR2 YYNGEE come from the germline V gene.

The chain joins TRBV9 to TRBJ2-1, with TRBD2 as a possible D gene (5 bases). In germline, CDR1 is SGDLS, CDR2 YYNGEE. V lost 0 bases to trimming and J lost 5 bases, with 12 bases between them. The CDR3 is made up of 15 amino acids. Here the CDR3 reads CASSVGGSADNEQFF. The CDR3 nucleotides read TGTGCCAGCAGCGTAGGCGGTTCAGCGGACAATGAGCAGTTCTTC. Based on the CDR3 plus reference TRBV9 and TRBJ2-1, the full variable domain is DSGVTQTPKHLITATGQRVTLRCSPRSGDLSVYWYQQSLDQGLQFLIQYYNGEERAKGNILERFSAQQFPDLHSELNLSSLELGDSALYFCASSVGGSADNEQFFGPGTRLTVL.

This rearrangement joins TRBV7-9 to TRBJ1-5, with D unclear. Per the germline V gene, CDR1 is SEHNR and CDR2 is FQNEAQ (reference sequence). V was cut by 5 bases and J by 5 bases, with 7 bases left in between. The CDR3 consists of 12 residues. CDR3 loop: CASSREDQPQHF. The CDR3 coding sequence is TGTGCCAGCAGCAGGGAGGATCAGCCCCAGCATTTT.

V is TRBV30 and J is TRBJ2-7, with D possibly TRBD1 on 5 matching bases. CDR3 length: 13 residues. Germline V gene lookup returns CDR1 GTSNPN and CDR2 SVGIG (reference sequence). V lost 2 bases to trimming and J lost 0 bases, with 8 bases between them. The CDR3 region has the DNA TGTGCCTGGAGTAAGGACATCTCCTACGAGCAGTACTTC. Translated: CAWSKDISYEQYF.

This sequence joins TRBV6-6 and TRBJ1-2; D is perhaps TRBD1 (6 bases). Germline CDR1 is MNHNY and CDR2 is SVGAGI (reference sequence). This CDR3 has 14 residues. The V end was cut by 1 base, the J end by 3 bases, with 9 bases between. The CDR3 DNA reads TGTGCCAGCAGTTACTATCACAGGGACTATGGCTACACCTTC. Protein: CASSYYHRDYGYTF.

The chain has TRBV5-3 and TRBJ2-7, with 10 bases fitting TRBD1. TRBV5-3 is sorted into the ORF group, with uncertain function. The CDR3 spans 16 residues. V lost 3 bases to trimming and J lost 2 bases; unmatched junction nucleotides: 8. CDR3 nucleotide sequence: TGTGCCAGAAGCTCCAGGACAGGGGGACACCCCTACGAGCAGTACTTC. This sequence encodes CARSSRTGGHPYEQYF.

The V call is TRBV19, the J call TRBJ1-6, with D tentatively TRBD1 (6 bases). CDR1 LNHDA and CDR2 SQIVND come from the germline V gene (reference sequence). V lost 1 base, J lost 7 bases, and 14 bases lay in between. The CDR3 covers 16 residues. CDR3 residues: CASSIVGGRQNSPLHF. CDR3 bases: TGTGCCAGTAGTATAGTAGGGGGGAGACAGAATTCACCCCTCCACTTT.